The 17 T cell receptor beta chains given below trace back to one sample, sequenced in a study of graft-versus-host responses after intestinal transplantation. Some clones are missing from TCRdb's copy, which holds only in-frame ones; the method was immunoSEQ multiplex PCR. The repertoire holds approximately 78,000 clones, with roughly 84% as singletons. For these TCRs, the target antigens are not known. The sample in question was unstimulated CD8+ T cells sorted from spleen or lymph node cells, obtained before transplant. The source of these receptors is a human donor who was the organ donor for an intestinal transplant.

The chain carries TRBV30 and TRBJ2-7, with 7 bases aligning to TRBD1. The CDR3 spans 13 residues. Germline V gives CDR1 GTSNPN, CDR2 SVGIG (reference sequence). V was pared by 8 bases and J by 0 bases, with 7 bases of the junction left unmatched. The CDR3, as DNA: TGTGCCGGATACCGGGACAGCTCCTACGAGCAGTACTTC. Protein sequence: CAGYRDSSYEQYF.

The rearrangement uses TRBV10-3 and TRBJ1-5; D call uncertain. The length of the CDR3 is 15 residues. With 0 bases removed from V and 1 base from J, the gap between germline ends came to 7 bases. Germline V CDR1 and CDR2: ENHRY, SYGVKD. The CDR3 sequence: CAISESSLSNQPQHF. The CDR3 DNA is TGTGCCATCAGTGAGTCTAGTCTGAGCAATCAGCCCCAGCATTTT.

This clone has only one observation. The J gene is TRBJ2-7, the V gene TRBV6-1; D not certain. The CDR3 runs 15 residues. Germline loops: CDR1 MNHNS, CDR2 SASEGT. The germline V and J ends were trimmed by 6 bases and 2 bases, with 17 bases remaining between them. CDR3 protein: CASSTNSRKPYEQYF. The CDR3 nucleotides are TGTGCCAGCAGCACAAACAGCCGAAAACCCTACGAGCAGTACTTC.

Turning to this clone: Its ends do not fully match the called genes, so a read error is possible. J is TRBJ1-5 and V is TRBV6-5, with 7 positions matching TRBD1. The CDR3 extends over 14 amino acids. CDR1 is MNHEY, CDR2 SVGAGI, per germline. The CDR3: CAISTGDINQPQHF. The CDR3 DNA sequence: TGTGCCATCAGTACAGGGGACATCAATCAGCCCCAGCATTTT.

This clone has a handful of counts. The rearrangement links TRBV14 to TRBJ2-1; 9 bases align to TRBD1. J gave up 3 bases and V 9 bases, and 3 bases lay outside the gene matches. The germline V gene encodes CDR1 SGHDN and CDR2 FVKESK. The CDR3 totals 13 residues. CDR3 bases: TGTGCCAGTAGGACAGGGGACTACAATGAGCAGTTCTTC. Its protein is CASRTGDYNEQFF.

V is TRBV16 and J is TRBJ2-7; D not certain. V was pared by 0 bases and J by 3 bases, with 6 bases between. The CDR3 length is 13 residues. From germline, CDR1 is KGHSY and CDR2 FQNENV. As DNA, the CDR3 is TGTGCCAGCAGCCAATCTAGTCTCTACGAGCAGTACTTC. Amino acid sequence: CASSQSSLYEQYF.

The gene calls are TRBV6-5 and TRBJ2-6; D not resolved. This CDR3 spans 14 amino acids. V was clipped by 6 bases and J by 4 bases, with 10 bases between them. CDR1 is MNHEY, CDR2 SVGAGI, per germline. The CDR3 nucleotides are TGTGCCAGCAGGCAGCCCGGGGGGGCCAACGTCCTGACTTTC. It is translated as CASRQPGGANVLTF.

CDR3 sequence: CATGVSSYNEQFF. The CDR3 DNA reads TGTGCCACTGGGGTTAGCTCCTACAATGAGCAGTTCTTC. V is TRBV27 and J is TRBJ2-1; D unclear. This CDR3 has 13 amino acids. The ends were cut back, 10 bases at V and 0 bases at J, with 10 bases in the middle. The V gene's germline CDR1 is MNHEY and CDR2 SMNVEV (reference sequence).

V gene TRBV6-5 combines with J gene TRBJ2-5; D not certain. V lost 5 bases and J 7 bases, leaving 17 bases between the germline ends. This CDR3 region has 14 residues. The germline gives CDR1 MNHEY, CDR2 SVGAGI. In DNA, the CDR3 is TGTGCCAGCAGTCCCTCCAGCTACGTAGGGACCCAGTACTTC. Its protein product is CASSPSSYVGTQYF.

J is TRBJ2-2 and V is TRBV6-4; TRBD2 matches at 9 bases. Germline assignment: CDR1 MRHNA and CDR2 SNTAGT. The trim removed 3 bases at V and 6 bases at J, leaving 2 bases unmatched. The CDR3 is 14 amino acids. The CDR3 loop reads CASSESGGPGELFF. The DNA of the CDR3 is TGTGCCAGCAGTGAAAGCGGGGGGCCCGGGGAGCTGTTTTTT.

The chain links TRBV29-1 to TRBJ1-1; a possible D gene is TRBD1 (6 bases). The CDR3 totals 13 residues. Germline V gene lookup returns CDR1 SQVTM and CDR2 ANQGSEA. Trimming took 6 bases from V and 3 from J, leaving 14 bases between them. The CDR3 sequence: CSVAVGGHTEAFF. In DNA, the CDR3 is TGCAGCGTCGCGGTGGGGGGGCACACTGAAGCTTTCTTT.

In its sample, this clone was seen a few times. Written as DNA, the CDR3 is TGTGCCAGCAGTTTTAGCGTCACCTACGAGCAGTACTTC. Its protein product is CASSFSVTYEQYF. The V gene is TRBV7-2, the J gene TRBJ2-7; a weak D match, TRBD2 (5 bases). This CDR3 has 13 residues. Germline CDR1 SGHTA, CDR2 FQGNSA. V lost 6 bases, J lost 2 bases, and 11 bases lay in between.

The chain joins TRBV2 to TRBJ2-7; tentative D call: TRBD1 (5 bases). V lost 2 bases and J 1 base, leaving 15 bases between the germline ends. Germline V gives CDR1 SNHLY, CDR2 FYNNEI. The CDR3 totals 16 residues. For the CDR3, the DNA is TGTGCCAGCAGTGAAACAGGCCTTGGAAGTTCCTACGAGCAGTACTTC. Residues: CASSETGLGSSYEQYF. Using reference TRBV2 and TRBJ2-7 for the parts outside the CDR3, the full variable domain is EPEVTQTPSHQVTQMGQEVILRCVPISNHLYFYWYRQILGQKVEFLVSFYNNEISEKSEIFDDQFSVERPDGSNFTLKIRSTKLEDSAMYFCASSETGLGSSYEQYFGPGTRLTVT.

The J gene is TRBJ1-1, the V gene TRBV4-1; perhaps TRBD1 as D (6 bases). Trimming cost V 0 bases and J 0 bases, with 17 bases left between them. In germline, CDR1 is MGHRA, CDR2 YSYEKL. The CDR3 length is 18 residues. The CDR3 DNA follows: TGCGCCAGCAGCCAAGATGGGGCAGGGGCATTGTTGAACACTGAAGCTTTCTTT. Translated, it gives CASSQDGAGALLNTEAFF.

This chain connects TRBV28 to TRBJ2-5; D is uncertain. This CDR3 contains 12 residues. Trimming cost V 0 bases and J 5 bases, with 4 bases left between them. Germline values: CDR1 MDHEN, CDR2 SYDVKM. This CDR3 is CASSLWPETQYF. CDR3 coding DNA: TGTGCCAGCAGTTTATGGCCTGAGACCCAGTACTTC.

The V gene is TRBV27, the J gene TRBJ2-4; D is uncertain. The CDR3 is 14 amino acids. The V gene lost 5 bases and the J gene lost 4 bases, with 12 bases spanning the gap. Germline V gene sequence: CDR1 MNHEY, CDR2 SMNVEV (reference sequence). Here the CDR3 reads CASSPRDSKNIQYF. In DNA form, the CDR3 reads TGTGCCAGCAGTCCTCGAGACTCTAAAAACATTCAGTACTTC.

The V gene is TRBV2, the J gene TRBJ2-2; 7 nucleotides align to TRBD1. J gave up 7 bases and V 9 bases, and 11 bases lay outside the gene matches. This CDR3 has 14 residues. The germline V gene has CDR1 SNHLY and CDR2 FYNNEI. The CDR3 DNA is TGTGCCAGGGCGGTGGGACAGATGAACGGGGAGCTGTTTTTT. Translation: CARAVGQMNGELFF.